This passage covers 19 T cell receptor beta chains from one sample sequenced in a study of blood T cell repertoires in COVID-19. Data came from immunoSEQ multiplex PCR; TCRdb stores just in-frame clones and leaves some out. The repertoire has tens of thousands of clones, more than 90% of them found once; the top ten carry roughly 42%. The source material was peripheral blood. The receptors were sampled from a man aged 55 to 70 with active or convalescent COVID-19.

In the case of this clone: Other DNA sequences of this sample code for an identical CDR3. The gene calls are TRBV6-5 and TRBJ1-2, with D possibly matching TRBD1 (5 bases). Germline V gives CDR1 MNHEY, CDR2 SVGAGI. The CDR3 runs 14 residues. The germline V and J ends were trimmed by 0 bases and 7 bases, with 12 bases remaining between them. The CDR3 region has the DNA TGTGCCAGCAGTTACTCGTCAGGGTCTCTTGGCTACACCTTC. It specifies CASSYSSGSLGYTF.

The chain combines TRBV11-2 with TRBJ2-7; tentative D call: TRBD2 (5 bases). This CDR3 comprises 12 residues. V gave up 7 bases and J gave up 3 bases, with 10 bases separating them. The germline CDR1 and CDR2 sequences are SGHAT and FQNNGV. The CDR3 region is CASTRTFYEQYF. CDR3 bases: TGTGCCAGCACCCGGACTTTCTACGAGCAGTACTTC. The full variable domain, its missing parts supplied by reference TRBV11-2 and TRBJ2-7, is EAGVAQSPRYKIIEKRQSVAFWCNPISGHATLYWYQQILGQGPKLLIQFQNNGVVDDSQLPKDRFSAERLKGVDSTLKIQPAKLEDSAVYLCASTRTFYEQYFGPGTRLTVT.

This clone was recorded once. The genes are TRBV27 and TRBJ1-4, with TRBD1 identical over 11 bases. With 3 bases clipped from V and 7 bases from J, the junction kept 4 bases outside the gene matches. CDR3 size: 15 residues. The V gene's germline CDR1 is MNHEY and CDR2 SMNVEV (reference sequence). The CDR3, as DNA: TGTGCCAGCAGTTTCCGGACAGGGGGCTTTGAAAAACTGTTTTTT. It specifies CASSFRTGGFEKLFF. Using reference TRBV27 and TRBJ1-4 for the parts outside the CDR3, the full variable domain is EAQVTQNPRYLITVTGKKLTVTCSQNMNHEYMSWYRQDPGLGLRQIYYSMNVEVTDKGDVPEGYKVSRKEKRNFPLILESPSPNQTSLYFCASSFRTGGFEKLFFGSGTQLSVL.

Concerning this clone: The junction shows a germline mismatch at one end, possibly a read error. V is TRBV7-7 and J is TRBJ2-6; D might be TRBD1 (6 bases). The CDR3 is 14 amino acids. Looked up from germline, CDR1 is SSHAT and CDR2 is FNYEAQ (reference sequence). CDR3 region: CASSGQFGANVLTF. The CDR3 DNA is TGTGCTAGCAGCGGACAGTTTGGGGCCAACGTCCTGACTTTC.

This rearrangement joins TRBV2 to TRBJ2-5; D might be TRBD1 (7 bases). Trimming left V 8 bases short and J 3 bases short, with 16 bases between. Germline CDR1 is SNHLY and CDR2 is FYNNEI. This CDR3 comprises 14 residues. The CDR3 spells CASDRQGGEETQYF. The CDR3, as DNA: TGTGCCAGCGACCGACAGGGAGGAGAAGAGACCCAGTACTTC.

The chain links TRBV7-9 to TRBJ2-7; TRBD2 is a possible D gene (7 bases). Trimming removed 1 base at V and 6 bases at J, with 13 bases between. From germline, CDR1 is SEHNR and CDR2 FQNEAQ (reference sequence). CDR3 length: 14 amino acids. In nucleotides, the CDR3 is TGTGCCAGCAGCTTAGACGGGGGGCCAGCCGAGCAGTACTTC. It codes for CASSLDGGPAEQYF.

The chain employs TRBV11-2 and TRBJ2-5; 7 bases map to TRBD2. Germline CDR1 is SGHAT and CDR2 is FQNNGV. The V and J ends lost 0 bases and 3 bases, in that order; junction bases with no gene match: 10. The CDR3 sequence is 17 residues long. CDR3 DNA sequence: TGTGCCAGCAGCTTAGATAGCGGGCAGTCCGCTAAAGAGACCCAGTACTTC. It specifies CASSLDSGQSAKETQYF.

The chain combines TRBV5-1 with TRBJ1-2; D call uncertain. The CDR3 contains 13 residues. Trimming left V 6 bases short and J 6 bases short, with 15 bases between. The germline V gene encodes CDR1 SGHRS and CDR2 YFSETQ. The CDR3 spells CASTWSGRDGYTF. The CDR3 DNA sequence: TGCGCCAGCACGTGGTCCGGGAGGGATGGCTACACCTTC. Together with reference TRBV5-1 and TRBJ1-2, the CDR3 gives the full variable domain: KAGVTQTPRYLIKTRGQQVTLSCSPISGHRSVSWYQQTPGQGLQFLFEYFSETQRNKGNFPGRFSGRQFSNSRSEMNVSTLELGDSALYLCASTWSGRDGYTFGSGTRLTVV.

The chain couples TRBV7-6 to TRBJ1-4, with a tentative D call TRBD1 (6 bases). Trimming pared 3 bases from V and 3 bases from J, leaving 23 bases between. Germline V gene data show CDR1 as SGHVS and CDR2 as FNYEAQ. This CDR3 contains 19 residues. This CDR3 reads CASSLFGRSSGTPNEKLFF. The CDR3 DNA is TGTGCCAGCAGCTTGTTCGGACGCTCTAGCGGGACACCTAATGAAAAACTGTTTTTT.

J is TRBJ2-2 and V is TRBV5-1; D is ambiguous. CDR1 and CDR2 from the germline V gene are SGHRS and YFSETQ. This CDR3 comprises 13 residues. V was trimmed by 5 bases and J by 1 base, leaving 6 bases between them. The CDR3 DNA reads as TGCGCCAGCAGGACGGGGAACACCGGGGAGCTGTTTTTT. Protein sequence: CASRTGNTGELFF.

The CDR3 here is CASSLGTGGAWPSGANVLTF. The CDR3 DNA reads TGTGCCAGCTCACTCGGGACAGGGGGCGCCTGGCCCTCTGGGGCCAACGTCCTGACTTTC. The genes are TRBV18 and TRBJ2-6; 12 nucleotides line up with TRBD1. This CDR3 is 20 amino acids long. The germline V gene encodes CDR1 KGHSH and CDR2 LQKENI. The trim removed 4 bases at V and 0 bases at J, leaving 10 bases unmatched.

The rearrangement uses TRBV2 and TRBJ1-2, with 9 bases aligning to TRBD1. CDR1 is SNHLY and CDR2 is FYNNEI in the germline V gene. The CDR3 runs to 16 residues. After removal of 6 bases from V and 2 bases from J, the junction contained 10 bases not matched to a gene. The CDR3 bases are TGTGCCAGCAGGAGACAGGGGGTTCTAGTGAACTATGGCTACACCTTC. This sequence encodes CASRRQGVLVNYGYTF.

V gene TRBV19 combines with J gene TRBJ1-1; a weak D match, TRBD1 (5 bases). CDR1 and CDR2 from the germline V gene are LNHDA and SQIVND (reference sequence). The V and J ends lost 5 bases and 5 bases respectively, with 18 bases between them. This CDR3 is 15 amino acids long. The CDR3 DNA follows: TGTGCCAGTAGTGGGGCCCGCAGGAGTAGAACTGAAGCTTTCTTT. Protein sequence: CASSGARRSRTEAFF.

This clone has just one count. The chain couples TRBV5-5 to TRBJ1-2; the match to TRBD1 covers 9 bases. Germline values: CDR1 SGHKS, CDR2 YYEKEE (reference sequence). V lost 4 bases, J lost 3 bases, and 4 bases stayed unmatched. The CDR3 sequence is 14 residues long. For the CDR3, the DNA is TGTGCCAGCAGCCGGACAGGGGTCGACTATGGCTACACCTTC. Translation gives CASSRTGVDYGYTF.

This chain uses TRBV7-2 with TRBJ1-5; tentatively, D is TRBD1 (6 bases). The CDR3 runs 15 residues. Germline values: CDR1 SGHTA, CDR2 FQGNSA. V was clipped by 5 bases and J by 0 bases, with 11 bases between them. CDR3 in amino acids: CASSQGGYSNQPQHF. DNA of the CDR3: TGTGCCAGCAGCCAAGGGGGTTATAGCAATCAGCCCCAGCATTTT.

V usage is TRBV18 and J usage is TRBJ1-6; 11 bases agree with TRBD1. Germline loops: CDR1 KGHSH, CDR2 LQKENI. The CDR3 is 16 residues long. With V trimmed by 1 base and J by 7 bases, 3 bases remained unmatched. The CDR3: CASSPLGTGGNSPLHF. The CDR3 bases are TGTGCCAGCTCACCACTCGGGACAGGGGGGAATTCACCCCTCCACTTT.

This clone has just one count. The chain combines TRBV7-2 with TRBJ2-5; 9 bases are a match to TRBD1. The CDR3 is 16 residues long. Germline CDR1 and CDR2: SGHTA and FQGNSA. The V segment lost 7 bases and the J segment 5 bases; nucleotides outside the gene matches: 14. The CDR3 bases are TGTGCCAGCACCCTATTCCGGGACAGGGTTCGCGAGACCCAGTACTTC. Translated: CASTLFRDRVRETQYF.

The chain combines TRBV7-3 with TRBJ1-1; perhaps TRBD1 as D (5 bases). This CDR3 region has 14 residues. V dropped 4 bases and J dropped 3 bases, with 12 bases sitting between them. CDR1 SGHTA and CDR2 FQGTGA come from the germline V gene. In DNA form, the CDR3 reads TGTGCCAGCAGCTGGAAGGGGAGGGACACTGAAGCTTTCTTT. The encoded protein is CASSWKGRDTEAFF.

The chain recombines TRBV2 with TRBJ1-1, with 12 bases identical to TRBD1. J was trimmed by 4 bases and V by 5 bases; bases with no gene match: 14. This CDR3 has 18 residues. Germline CDR1 and CDR2: SNHLY and FYNNEI. CDR3 sequence reads: CASSLNVGTGGLATEAFF. CDR3 sequence (DNA): TGTGCCAGCAGTCTTAACGTAGGGACAGGGGGCTTGGCCACTGAAGCTTTCTTT.